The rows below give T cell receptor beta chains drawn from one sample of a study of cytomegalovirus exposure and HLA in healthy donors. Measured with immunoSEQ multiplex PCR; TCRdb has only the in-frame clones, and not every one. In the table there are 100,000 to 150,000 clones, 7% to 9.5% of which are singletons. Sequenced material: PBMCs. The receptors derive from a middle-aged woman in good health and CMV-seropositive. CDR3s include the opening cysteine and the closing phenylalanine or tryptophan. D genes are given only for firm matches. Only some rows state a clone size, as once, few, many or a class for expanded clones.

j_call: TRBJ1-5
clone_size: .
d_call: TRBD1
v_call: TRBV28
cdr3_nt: TGTGCCAGCAGTTTGACAGGGGGATCTCGGCCCCAGCATTTT
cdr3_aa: CASSLTGGSRPQHF

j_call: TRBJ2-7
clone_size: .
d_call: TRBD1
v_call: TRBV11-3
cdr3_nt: TGTGCCAGCAGCACACGACAGGGAGCAAGCGAGCAGTACTTC
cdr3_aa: CASSTRQGASEQYF

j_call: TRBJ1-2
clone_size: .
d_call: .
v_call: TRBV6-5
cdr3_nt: TGTGCCAGCAGTTCCCTCTCAGAAGGGGACTATGGCTACACCTTC
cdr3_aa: CASSSLSEGDYGYTF

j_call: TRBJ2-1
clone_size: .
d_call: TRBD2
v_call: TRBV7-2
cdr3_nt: TGTGCCAGCAGTTGGACCGGGAGGTACAATGAGCAGTTCTTC
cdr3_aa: CASSWTGRYNEQFF

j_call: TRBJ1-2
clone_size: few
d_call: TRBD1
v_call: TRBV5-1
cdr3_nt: TGCGCCAGCAGCTTGAGAGACAGGGAATATCGAGGTGGCTACACCTTC
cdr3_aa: CASSLRDREYRGGYTF

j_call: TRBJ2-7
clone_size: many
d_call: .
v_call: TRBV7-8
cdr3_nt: TGTGCCAGCAGCTTAGACAGGGTTGACAACGAGCAGTACTTC
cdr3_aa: CASSLDRVDNEQYF

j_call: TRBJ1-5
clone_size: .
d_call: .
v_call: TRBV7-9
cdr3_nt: TGTGCCAGCAGTCCTAACCCCGGAACAGCCGTTCAGCCCCAGCATTTT
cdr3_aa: CASSPNPGTAVQPQHF

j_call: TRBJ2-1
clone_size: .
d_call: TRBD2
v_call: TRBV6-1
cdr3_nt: TGTGCCAGCAGCACGGGGGGGAGCTCCTACAATGAGCAGTTCTTC
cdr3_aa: CASSTGGSSYNEQFF

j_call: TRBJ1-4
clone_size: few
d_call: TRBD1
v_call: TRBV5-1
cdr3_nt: TGCGCCAGCAGCTTGTTCCCCCCGGGACAGGGTGAAAAACTGTTTTTT
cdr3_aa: CASSLFPPGQGEKLFF

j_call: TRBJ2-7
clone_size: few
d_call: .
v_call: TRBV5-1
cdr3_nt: TGCGCCAGCAGCTTTCCGGGACAAAACTACGAGCAGTACTTC
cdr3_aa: CASSFPGQNYEQYF

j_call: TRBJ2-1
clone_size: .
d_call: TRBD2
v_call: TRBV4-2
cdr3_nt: TGTGCCAGCAGCCCAGGTGGAGCGGGGGCCTACAATGAGCAGTTCTTC
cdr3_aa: CASSPGGAGAYNEQFF

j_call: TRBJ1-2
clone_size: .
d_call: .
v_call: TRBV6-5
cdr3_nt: TGTGCCAGCAGCCGATATAGATATCGATATGGCTACACCTTC
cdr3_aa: CASSRYRYRYGYTF

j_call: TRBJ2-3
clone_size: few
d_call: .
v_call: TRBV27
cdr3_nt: TGTGCCAGCAGTGCGAGCCGGGGGTCGACAGATACGCAGTATTTT
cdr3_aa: CASSASRGSTDTQYF

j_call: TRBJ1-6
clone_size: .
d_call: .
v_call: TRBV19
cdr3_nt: TGTGCCAGTAGTTCCCCCGGTGATTCACCCCTCCACTTT
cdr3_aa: CASSSPGDSPLHF

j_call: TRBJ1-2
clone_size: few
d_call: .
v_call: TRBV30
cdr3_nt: TGTGCCTGGAGTGTAAGCCGGCCAGGGCAACTTGGCTACACCTTC
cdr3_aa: CAWSVSRPGQLGYTF

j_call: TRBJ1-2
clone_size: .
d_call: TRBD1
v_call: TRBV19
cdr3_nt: TGTGCCAGTAGTATTGACAGGGATGACTATGGCTCCACCTTC
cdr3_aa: CASSIDRDDYGSTF

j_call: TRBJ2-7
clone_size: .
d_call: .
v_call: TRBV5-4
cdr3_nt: TGTGCCAGCAGCTTGGATGGTCGGGTCGGCAGGGGTATCCCCTACGAGCAGTACTTC
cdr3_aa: CASSLDGRVGRGIPYEQYF

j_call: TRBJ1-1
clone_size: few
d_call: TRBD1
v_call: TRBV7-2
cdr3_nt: TGTGCCAGCAGCTTTTCGGCAGGGGGGATTACTGAAGCTTTCTTT
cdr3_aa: CASSFSAGGITEAFF

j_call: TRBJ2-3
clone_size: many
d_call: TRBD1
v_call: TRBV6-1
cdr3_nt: TGTGCCAGCATCAGAGACAGGGCCACAGATACGCAGTATTTT
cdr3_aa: CASIRDRATDTQYF

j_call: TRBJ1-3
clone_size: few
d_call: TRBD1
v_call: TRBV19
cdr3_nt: TGTGCCAGTAGTCCCGGGACAGGGCCCTTTGGAAACACCATATATTTT
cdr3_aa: CASSPGTGPFGNTIYF

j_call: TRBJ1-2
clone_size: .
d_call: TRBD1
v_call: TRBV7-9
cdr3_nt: TGTGCCAGCAGCATCGAGGGGGCGAGTGGCTACACCTTC
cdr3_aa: CASSIEGASGYTF

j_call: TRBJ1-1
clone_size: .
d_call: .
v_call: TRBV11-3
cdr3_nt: TGTGCCAGCAGCTTAGGTCGGGTGACTGAAGCTTTCTTT
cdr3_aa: CASSLGRVTEAFF

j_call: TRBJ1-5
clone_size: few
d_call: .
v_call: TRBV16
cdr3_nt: TGTGCCAGCAGCCCCTGGAGGAGTTTTAGCAATCAGCCCCAGCATTTT
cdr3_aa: CASSPWRSFSNQPQHF

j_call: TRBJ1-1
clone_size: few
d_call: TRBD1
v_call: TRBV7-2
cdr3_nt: TGTGCCAGCAGCCCGCTTCGGACACAGGGGGAAGGGAAGGAAGCTTTCTTT
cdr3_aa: CASSPLRTQGEGKEAFF

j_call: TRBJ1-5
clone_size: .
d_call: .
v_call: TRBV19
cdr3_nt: TGTGCCAGTAGTATGGGGGGGGCATACAATCAGCCCCAGCATTTT
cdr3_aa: CASSMGGAYNQPQHF

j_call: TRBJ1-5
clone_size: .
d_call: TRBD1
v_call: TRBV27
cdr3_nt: TGTGCCAGCAGTTTTCAGGACAGGCAGGCCATTTATAGCAATCAGCCCCAGCATTTT
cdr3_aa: CASSFQDRQAIYSNQPQHF

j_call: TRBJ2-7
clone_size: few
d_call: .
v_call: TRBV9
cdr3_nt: TGTGCCAGCAGCCTCAGGGGTCGTGAGCAGTACTTC
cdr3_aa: CASSLRGREQYF

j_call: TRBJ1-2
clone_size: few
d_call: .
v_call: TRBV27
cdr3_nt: TGTGCCAGCGGCCTTTACGGGAGTGGCGGCTACACCTTC
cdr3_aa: CASGLYGSGGYTF

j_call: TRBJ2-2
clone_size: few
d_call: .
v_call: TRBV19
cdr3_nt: TGTGCCAGTTCACCCAGGGTCACCGGGGAGCTGTTTTTT
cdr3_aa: CASSPRVTGELFF

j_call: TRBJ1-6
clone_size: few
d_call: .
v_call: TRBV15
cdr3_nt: TGTGCCACCAGCAGGGACTTAAATTCACCCCTCCACTTT
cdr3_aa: CATSRDLNSPLHF

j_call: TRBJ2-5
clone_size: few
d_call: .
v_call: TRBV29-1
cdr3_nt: TGCAGCGTTGAAGCCCGGGGCCAAGAGACCCAGTACTTC
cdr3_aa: CSVEARGQETQYF

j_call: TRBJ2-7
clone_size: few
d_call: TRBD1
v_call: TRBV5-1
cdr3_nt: TGCGCCAGCAGCTTGGGACAGGGGGCGGTCCTTTGGCAGTACTTC
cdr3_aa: CASSLGQGAVLWQYF

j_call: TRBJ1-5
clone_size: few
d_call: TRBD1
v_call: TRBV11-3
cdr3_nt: TGTGCCAGCAGCCTGCCCCCGCAGGGGGTATATAGCAATCAGCCCCAGCATTTT
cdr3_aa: CASSLPPQGVYSNQPQHF

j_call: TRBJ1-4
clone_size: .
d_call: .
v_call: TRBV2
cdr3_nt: TGTGCCAGCAGCGTCTTCGTGGCAGGTGAAAAACTGTTTTTT
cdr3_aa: CASSVFVAGEKLFF

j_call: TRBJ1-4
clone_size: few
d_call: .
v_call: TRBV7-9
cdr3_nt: TGTGCCAGCAGCCCCCGAGGGAGCCGGTATGAAAAACTGTTTTTT
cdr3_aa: CASSPRGSRYEKLFF

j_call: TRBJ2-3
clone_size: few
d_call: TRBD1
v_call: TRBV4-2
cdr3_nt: TGTGCCAGCAGCCAAGTTGTCAGGGGGAGCACAGATACGCAGTATTTT
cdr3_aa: CASSQVVRGSTDTQYF

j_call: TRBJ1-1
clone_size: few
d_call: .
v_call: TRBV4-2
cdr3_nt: TGTGCCAGCAGCCAAGAAAGAGGGAGGGGTGAAGCTTTCTTT
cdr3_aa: CASSQERGRGEAFF

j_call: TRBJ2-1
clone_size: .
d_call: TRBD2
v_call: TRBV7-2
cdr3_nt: TGTGCCAGCAGCCTGGGGCGGGGGACCTACAATGAGCAGTTCTTC
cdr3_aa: CASSLGRGTYNEQFF

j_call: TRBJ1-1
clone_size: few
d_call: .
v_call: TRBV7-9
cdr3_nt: TGTGCCAGCAGCTTACGAGGGATAGACACTGAAGCTTTCTTT
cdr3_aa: CASSLRGIDTEAFF

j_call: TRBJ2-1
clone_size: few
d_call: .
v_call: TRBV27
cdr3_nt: TGTGCCAGCAGACCGGTTTCGTCCTACAATGAGCAGTTCTTC
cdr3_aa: CASRPVSSYNEQFF

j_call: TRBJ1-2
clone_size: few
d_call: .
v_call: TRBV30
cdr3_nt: TGTGCCTGGGACGGAGGGGAGGATGGCTACACCTTC
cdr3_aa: CAWDGGEDGYTF

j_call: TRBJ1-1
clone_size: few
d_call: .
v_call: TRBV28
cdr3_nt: TGTGCCAGCAGTATAAACACTGAAGCTTTCTTT
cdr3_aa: CASSINTEAFF

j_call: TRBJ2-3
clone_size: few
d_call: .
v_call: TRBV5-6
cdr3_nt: TGTGCCAGCAGCTTTCGACAATTAACAGATACGCAGTATTTT
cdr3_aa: CASSFRQLTDTQYF

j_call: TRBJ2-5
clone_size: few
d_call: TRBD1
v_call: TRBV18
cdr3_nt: TGTGCCAGCTCACCACGGTCGACAGGGGAAGAGACCCAGTACTTC
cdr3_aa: CASSPRSTGEETQYF

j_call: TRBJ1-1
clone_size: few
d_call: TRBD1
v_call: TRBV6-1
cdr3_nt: TGTGCCAGCGGCCGGGACAGGGTCGGAGCAGAAGCTTTCTTT
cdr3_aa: CASGRDRVGAEAFF

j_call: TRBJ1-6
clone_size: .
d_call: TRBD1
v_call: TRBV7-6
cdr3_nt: TGTGCCAGCAGCCTCCGGGACAGGGGGAATTCACCCCTCCACTTT
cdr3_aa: CASSLRDRGNSPLHF

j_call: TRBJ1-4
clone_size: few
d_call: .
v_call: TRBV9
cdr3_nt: TGTGCCAGCAGTGGCGCCGGGACATTGGGGGAAAAACTGTTTTTT
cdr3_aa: CASSGAGTLGEKLFF

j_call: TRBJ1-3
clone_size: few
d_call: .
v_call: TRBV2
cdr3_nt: TGTGCCAGCAGTGTGGAACAGTACTCTGGAAACACCATATATTTT
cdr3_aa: CASSVEQYSGNTIYF

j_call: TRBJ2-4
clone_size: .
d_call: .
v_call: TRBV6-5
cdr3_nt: TGTGCCAGCAGTCTTCACACCGAGGATAAAAACATTCAGTACTTC
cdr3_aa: CASSLHTEDKNIQYF

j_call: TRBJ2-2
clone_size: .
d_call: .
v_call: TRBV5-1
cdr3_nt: TGCGCCAGCAGCTTGGTTCTGCGGGGTGACACCGGGGAGCTGTTTTTT
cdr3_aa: CASSLVLRGDTGELFF

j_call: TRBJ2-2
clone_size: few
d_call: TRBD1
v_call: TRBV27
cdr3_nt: TGTGCCAGCAGTTTAAGGACAGGGGGCTTATCCGGGGAGCTGTTTTTT
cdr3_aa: CASSLRTGGLSGELFF

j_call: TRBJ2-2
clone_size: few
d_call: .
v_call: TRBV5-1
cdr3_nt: TGCGCCAGCAGCTTGGTTATGGGGGGAAACACCGGGGAGCTGTTTTTT
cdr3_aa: CASSLVMGGNTGELFF

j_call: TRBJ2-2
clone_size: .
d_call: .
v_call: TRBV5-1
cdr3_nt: TGCGCCAGCAGCCGACACCGGGACACGAACACCGGGGAGCTGTTTTTT
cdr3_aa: CASSRHRDTNTGELFF